This TCR beta chain comes out of a study of T-cell memory formation after mild COVID-19. Study-level results: CD4+ clones that contracted lay mainly in CM and EM; CD8+ ones lay in EMRA.

For this clonotype: Its specificity is not known.

The CDR3 is 14 amino acids. V was pared by 7 bases and J by 3 bases, with 12 bases between. Germline CDR1 is SEHNR and CDR2 is FQNEAQ (reference sequence). TCRdb ran MiXCR on the 5' RACE reads and lists one entry per CDR3 protein. The repertoire holds 550,000 to 600,000 distinct CDR3 sequences, with 20% to 25% as singletons. Material: PBMCs or a T cell subset sorted from them (not recorded which). The rearrangement uses TRBV7-9 and TRBJ1-4; D gene ambiguous. This receptor was identified in an adult woman who had mild COVID-19 (a few samples of this study predate the infection). Cell type and time point are not known. The DNA for the CDR3 is TGTGCCAGCAAACTTGGACGTTCTAATGAAAAACTGTTTTTT. This encodes CASKLGRSNEKLFF.